The T cell receptor beta chain described here comes from a study of T cells in Graves' hyperthyroidism and ophthalmopathy. Concerning this clonotype itself: What it binds is not known.

Broader study findings: Ophthalmopathy, which appeared later, was predicted by the model a median around 6.5 months before onset. Among clonotypes expanded in thyroid above 0.001, most were also found in blood.

TCR beta CDR3 regions were amplified from RNA. The TCR CDR3 was amplified in a first-round RT-PCR using the HTBI primer set. Each CDR3 protein gets one entry after TCRdb re-called the multiplex PCR reads with MiXCR. This sample carries 690,000 or so distinct CDR3 sequences, over 15% of them seen once, and the ten largest clones take roughly a sixth. Material: blood. This receptor was taken from a woman aged 45 to 65 with Graves' hyperthyroidism that later progressed to Graves' ophthalmopathy.

CDR3 sequence (DNA): TGTGCCAGCAGCTTAGTAGGACAGGGGTTTAATCAGCCCCAGCATTTT. Its translation is CASSLVGQGFNQPQHF. The chain employs TRBV7-2 and TRBJ1-5, with 9 bases that match TRBD1. V was pared by 1 base and J by 4 bases, with 5 bases of the junction left unmatched. The CDR3 has 16 residues. Per germline, CDR1 SGHTA and CDR2 FQGNSA.